The present T cell receptor (beta chain) was sequenced within a study of T cell changes during pregnancy in multiple sclerosis. Here immunoSEQ multiplex PCR was the method, and the copy in TCRdb shows in-frame clones only, minus some. This sample has around 62,000 clones, with 93% found just once. The CDR3 contains 14 residues. Trimming at V came to 5 bases and at J to 7 bases, leaving 11 bases not matched to a gene. The germline V gene encodes CDR1 SGHNT and CDR2 YYREEE (reference sequence). The clonotype comes from a female donor with multiple sclerosis, enrolled in a pregnancy study. The chain is built from TRBV5-4 and TRBJ1-2; 7 bases line up with TRBD1. Source: CD8+ T cells from peripheral blood mononuclear cells, taken in the second trimester of pregnancy. The CDR3 here is CASSLFGGGFGYTF. The CDR3 DNA reads as TGTGCCAGCAGTCTGTTTGGAGGGGGCTTTGGCTACACCTTC.